This T cell receptor beta chain was captured by sequencing in a study of cytomegalovirus exposure and HLA in healthy donors. In germline, CDR1 is ENHRY, CDR2 SYGVKD. The CDR3 length is 14 residues. With 3 bases clipped from V and 4 bases from J, the junction kept 2 bases outside the gene matches. All the people who gave samples were healthy bone marrow donors. Amplification used 60 Vbeta primers and 13 Jbeta primers. Repertoires were generated with immunoSEQ multiplex PCR, while TCRdb's copy carries only in-frame clones and drops some. The sample shows 80,000 to 95,000 clones, around 81% of them seen only once. As to this clone: Its antigen remains unknown.

Study conclusions and caveats: It was 150 to 200 TCR beta chains that were listed as cytomegalovirus-associated. Segments of the TCR beta V type were, in most cases, productive about 87% or about 30% of the time in an earlier analysis.

The sample was PBMCs. The receptor comes from a woman aged 30 to 39 in good health and CMV-seronegative. The gene calls are TRBV10-3 and TRBJ1-5; 8 bases align to TRBD1. Here the CDR3 DNA reads TGTGCCATCAGTGAAGGACAGGGTAATCAGCCCCAGCATTTT. Its translation is CAISEGQGNQPQHF.